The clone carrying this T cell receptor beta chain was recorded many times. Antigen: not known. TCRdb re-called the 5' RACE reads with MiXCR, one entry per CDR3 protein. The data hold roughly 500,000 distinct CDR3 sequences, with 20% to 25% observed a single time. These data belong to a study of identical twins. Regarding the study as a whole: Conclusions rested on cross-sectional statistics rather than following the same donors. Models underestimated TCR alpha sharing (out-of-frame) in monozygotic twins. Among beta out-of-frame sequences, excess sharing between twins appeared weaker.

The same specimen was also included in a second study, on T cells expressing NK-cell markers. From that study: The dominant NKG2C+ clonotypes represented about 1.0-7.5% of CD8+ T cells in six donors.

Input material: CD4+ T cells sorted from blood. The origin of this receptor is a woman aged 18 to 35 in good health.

Written as DNA, the CDR3 is TGCGCCAGCAGCTTGGGGAGGTCCGGGACCTACAATGAGCAGTTCTTC. As protein: CASSLGRSGTYNEQFF. This chain connects TRBV5-1 to TRBJ2-1; perhaps TRBD2 as D (5 bases). Looked up from germline, CDR1 is SGHRS and CDR2 is YFSETQ. There are 16 residues in the CDR3. Trimming took 0 bases from V and 2 from J, leaving 12 bases between them.